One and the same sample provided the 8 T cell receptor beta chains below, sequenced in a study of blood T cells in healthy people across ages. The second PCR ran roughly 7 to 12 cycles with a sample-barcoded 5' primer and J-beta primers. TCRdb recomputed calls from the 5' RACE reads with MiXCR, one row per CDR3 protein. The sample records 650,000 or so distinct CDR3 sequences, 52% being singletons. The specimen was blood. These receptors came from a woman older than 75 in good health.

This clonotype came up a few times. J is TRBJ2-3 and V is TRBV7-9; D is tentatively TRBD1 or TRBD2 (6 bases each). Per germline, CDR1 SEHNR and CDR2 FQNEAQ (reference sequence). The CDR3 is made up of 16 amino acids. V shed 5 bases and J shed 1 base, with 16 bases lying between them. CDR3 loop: CASSNALRGGTDTQYF. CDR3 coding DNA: TGTGCCAGCAGCAACGCCCTAAGGGGGGGCACAGATACGCAGTATTTT.

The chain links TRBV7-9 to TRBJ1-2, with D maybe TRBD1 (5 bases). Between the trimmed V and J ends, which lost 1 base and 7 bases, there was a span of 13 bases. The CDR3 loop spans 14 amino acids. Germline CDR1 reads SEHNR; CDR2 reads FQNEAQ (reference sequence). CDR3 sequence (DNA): TGTGCCAGCAGCTTAGTCGCAGGGTACGGTGGCTACACCTTC. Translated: CASSLVAGYGGYTF.

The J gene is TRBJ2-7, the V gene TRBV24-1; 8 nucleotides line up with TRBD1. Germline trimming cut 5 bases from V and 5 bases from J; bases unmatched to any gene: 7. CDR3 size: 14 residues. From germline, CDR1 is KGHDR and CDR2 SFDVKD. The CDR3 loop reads CATSARAGGNEQYF. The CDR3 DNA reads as TGTGCCACCAGTGCCCGGGCAGGGGGCAACGAGCAGTACTTC.

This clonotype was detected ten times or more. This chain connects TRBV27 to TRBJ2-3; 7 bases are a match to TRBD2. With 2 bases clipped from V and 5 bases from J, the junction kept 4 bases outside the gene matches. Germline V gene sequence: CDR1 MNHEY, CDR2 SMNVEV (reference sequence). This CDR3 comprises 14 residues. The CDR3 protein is CASSLAGAEDTQYF. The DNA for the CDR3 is TGTGCCAGCAGTTTAGCGGGAGCGGAAGATACGCAGTATTTT.

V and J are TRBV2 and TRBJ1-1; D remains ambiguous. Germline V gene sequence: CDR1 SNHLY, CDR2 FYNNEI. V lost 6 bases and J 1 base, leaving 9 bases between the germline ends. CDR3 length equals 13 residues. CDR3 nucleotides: TGTGCCAGCAGCGCCCTGGGGAACACTGAAGCTTTCTTT. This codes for CASSALGNTEAFF.

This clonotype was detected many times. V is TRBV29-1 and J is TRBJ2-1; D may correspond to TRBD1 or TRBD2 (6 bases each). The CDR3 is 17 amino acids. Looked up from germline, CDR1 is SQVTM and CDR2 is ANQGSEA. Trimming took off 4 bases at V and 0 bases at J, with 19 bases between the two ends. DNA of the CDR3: TGCAGCGTTGTTCGTCCTACAGGGAGGAGCTCCTACAATGAGCAGTTCTTC. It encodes CSVVRPTGRSSYNEQFF.

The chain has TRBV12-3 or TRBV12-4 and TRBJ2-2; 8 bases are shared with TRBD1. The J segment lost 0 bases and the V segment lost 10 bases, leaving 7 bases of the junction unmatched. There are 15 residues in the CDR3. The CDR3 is CATCRDRTNTGELFF. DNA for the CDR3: TGTGCCACGTGCCGGGACAGGACGAACACCGGGGAGCTGTTTTTT.

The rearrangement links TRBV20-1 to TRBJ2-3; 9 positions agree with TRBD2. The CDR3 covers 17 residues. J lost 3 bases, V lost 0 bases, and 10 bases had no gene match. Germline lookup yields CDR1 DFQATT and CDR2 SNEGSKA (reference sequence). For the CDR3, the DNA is TGCAGTGCTAGAGATTCTGGCGGCGGGAGGGGGACAGATACGCAGTATTTT. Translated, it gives CSARDSGGGRGTDTQYF.